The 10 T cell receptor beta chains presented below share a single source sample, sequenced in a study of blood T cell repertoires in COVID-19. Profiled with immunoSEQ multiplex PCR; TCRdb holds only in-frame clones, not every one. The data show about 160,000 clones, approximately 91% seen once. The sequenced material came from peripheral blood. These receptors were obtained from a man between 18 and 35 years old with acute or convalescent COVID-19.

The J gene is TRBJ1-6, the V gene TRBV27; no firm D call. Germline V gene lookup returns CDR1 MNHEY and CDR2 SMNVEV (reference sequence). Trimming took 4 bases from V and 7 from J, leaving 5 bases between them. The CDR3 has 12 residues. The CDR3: CASSYQNSPLHF. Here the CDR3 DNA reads TGTGCCAGCAGTTACCAGAATTCACCCCTCCACTTT.

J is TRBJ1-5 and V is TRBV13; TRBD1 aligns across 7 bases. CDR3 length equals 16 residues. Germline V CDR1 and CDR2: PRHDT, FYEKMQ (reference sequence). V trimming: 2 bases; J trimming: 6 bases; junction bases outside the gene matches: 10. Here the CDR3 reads CASSLRRQGIVQPQHF. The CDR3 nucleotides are TGTGCCAGCAGCTTACGTAGACAGGGTATTGTTCAGCCCCAGCATTTT.

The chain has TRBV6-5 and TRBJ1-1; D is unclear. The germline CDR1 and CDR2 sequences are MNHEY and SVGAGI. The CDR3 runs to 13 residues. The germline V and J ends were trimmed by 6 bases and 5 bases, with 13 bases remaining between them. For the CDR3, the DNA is TGTGCCAGCAGCTCCCCGGGAGTGACTGAAGCTTTCTTT. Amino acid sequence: CASSSPGVTEAFF.

CDR3 in DNA: TGTGCCAGCAGGGCCCTAGGGAGGGCTGAAGCTTTCTTT. Translating it yields CASRALGRAEAFF. This chain links TRBV27 with TRBJ1-1; no reliable D call. The CDR3 spans 13 residues. Germline V gene lookup returns CDR1 MNHEY and CDR2 SMNVEV (reference sequence). Deletions cut 6 bases from V and 6 bases from J, with 14 bases between.

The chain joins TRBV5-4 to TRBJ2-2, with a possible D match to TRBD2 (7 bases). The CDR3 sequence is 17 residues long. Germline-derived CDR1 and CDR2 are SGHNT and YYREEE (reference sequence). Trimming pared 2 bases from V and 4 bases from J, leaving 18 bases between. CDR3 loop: CASSFKRGGGGTGELFF. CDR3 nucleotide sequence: TGTGCCAGCAGCTTTAAAAGGGGGGGCGGAGGCACCGGGGAGCTGTTTTTT.

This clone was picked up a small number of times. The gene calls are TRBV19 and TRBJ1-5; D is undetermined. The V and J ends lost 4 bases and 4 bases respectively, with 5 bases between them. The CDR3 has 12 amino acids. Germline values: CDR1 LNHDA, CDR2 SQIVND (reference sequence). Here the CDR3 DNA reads TGTGCCAGTAGTACCCAAAATCAGCCCCAGCATTTT. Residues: CASSTQNQPQHF.

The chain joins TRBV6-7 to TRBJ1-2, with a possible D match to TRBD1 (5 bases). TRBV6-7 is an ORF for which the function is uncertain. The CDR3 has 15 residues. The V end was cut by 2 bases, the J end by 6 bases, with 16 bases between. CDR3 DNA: TGTGCCAGCAGTTACACCACGGGCCTAGGGGATGGCTACACCTTC. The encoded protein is CASSYTTGLGDGYTF.

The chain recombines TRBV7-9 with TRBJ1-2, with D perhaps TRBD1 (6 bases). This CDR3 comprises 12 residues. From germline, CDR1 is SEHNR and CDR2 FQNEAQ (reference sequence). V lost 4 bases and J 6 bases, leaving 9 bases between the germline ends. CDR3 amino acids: CASSWGQDGYTF. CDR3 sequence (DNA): TGTGCCAGCAGCTGGGGGCAGGATGGCTACACCTTC.

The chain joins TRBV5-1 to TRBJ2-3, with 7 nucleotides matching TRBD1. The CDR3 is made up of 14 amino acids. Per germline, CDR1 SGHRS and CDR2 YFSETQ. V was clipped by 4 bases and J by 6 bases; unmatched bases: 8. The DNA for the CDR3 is TGCGCCAGCAGCGACGACAGGGCGGCCGATACGCAGTATTTT. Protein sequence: CASSDDRAADTQYF.

CDR3 nucleotide sequence: TGTGCCAGCAGCCCCCCCCGGGACACTGAAGCTTTCTTT. Its translation is CASSPPRDTEAFF. The V call is TRBV14, the J call TRBJ1-1, with D unclear. V dropped 4 bases and J dropped 3 bases, with 9 bases sitting between them. Germline CDR1 is SGHDN and CDR2 is FVKESK. The CDR3 consists of 13 residues. Full variable domain (outside the CDR3, taken from reference TRBV14 and TRBJ1-1): EAGVTQFPSHSVIEKGQTVTLRCDPISGHDNLYWYRRVMGKEIKFLLHFVKESKQDESGMPNNRFLAERTGGTYSTLKVQPAELEDSGVYFCASSPPRDTEAFFGQGTRLTVV.